This T cell receptor (beta chain) was observed in a study of regulatory T cells in long-lasting Graves disease. Findings of the study overall: Between persistent patients, thousands of public clonotypes were shared, exceeding the 900 to 1,000 shared between new patients.

The table lists this clonotype with a few counts. Its cognate antigen is unknown. Library construction for TCR beta used iRepertoire HTBI primers and Arm-PCR of CDR3 regions. TCRdb independently ran MiXCR on the multiplex PCR reads; one entry per CDR3 protein. Of some 420,000 distinct CDR3 sequences in the sample, 22% were seen once. CDR1 is LNHDA, CDR2 SQIVND, per germline (reference sequence). Trimming removed 7 bases at V and 3 bases at J, with 25 bases between. This CDR3 spans 17 amino acids. As for time point: persistent/refractory GD, antithyroid drugs over 5 years with positive TRAb. The authors made the TCR library using RNA they extracted from PBMCs.

The starting material was peripheral blood mononuclear cells (PBMCs), obtained when the disease was refractory, from a patient treated with antithyroid drugs. The genes are TRBV19 and TRBJ2-7; D is possibly TRBD1 or TRBD2 (5 bases each). The receptor was derived from a female donor with Graves disease. This CDR3 reads CASTPGPRFIGVYEQYF. CDR3 coding DNA: TGTGCCAGTACTCCGGGACCCCGGTTTATTGGGGTCTACGAGCAGTACTTC.